This entry lists 16 T cell receptor beta chains sequenced from one sample in a study of T-cell memory formation after mild COVID-19. From the 5' RACE reads, TCRdb called clonotypes with MiXCR, one entry per CDR3 protein. The sample carries roughly 620,000 distinct CDR3 sequences, approximately 19% recorded once. Sequenced material: PBMCs or a T cell subset sorted from them (not recorded which). The receptors were gathered from an adult woman who had mild COVID-19 (a few samples of this study predate the infection). Cell type and time point are not known.

The count of this clonotype is one. The rearrangement uses TRBV7-6 and TRBJ2-2; TRBD1 matches 9 bases. In germline, CDR1 is SGHVS, CDR2 FNYEAQ. V shed 4 bases and J 8 bases; nucleotides not matched to a gene: 8. This CDR3 is built from 15 residues. The DNA of the CDR3 is TGTGCCAGCAGCTCCCGACAGGGGGGGGCTGGGGAGCTGTTTTTT. Protein product: CASSSRQGGAGELFF. The full variable domain, in which reference TRBV7-6 and TRBJ2-2 provide the parts outside the CDR3, is GAGVSQSPRYKVTKRGQDVALRCDPISGHVSLYWYRQALGQGPEFLTYFNYEAQQDKSGLPNDRFSAERPEGSISTLTIQRTEQRDSAMYRCASSSRQGGAGELFFGEGSRLTVL.

This clonotype has more than one count but fewer than ten. The genes are TRBV12-3 or TRBV12-4 and TRBJ2-1, with D maybe TRBD2 (6 bases). The CDR3 is made up of 11 amino acids. V was pared by 6 bases and J by 15 bases, with 15 bases between. The CDR3 is CASSQSTRRFF. The CDR3 DNA sequence: TGTGCCAGCAGCCAATCGACTAGACGGTTCTTC.

The sample holds a few counts of this clonotype. The CDR3 DNA is TGTGCCAGCAGCTCCCTAGCGGAGGGGGGCAAAAACATTCAGTACTTC. Translating gives CASSSLAEGGKNIQYF. The chain carries TRBV7-9 and TRBJ2-4; the D gene is possibly TRBD2 (7 bases). The CDR3 consists of 16 residues. The V end was cut by 4 bases, the J end by 3 bases, with 16 bases between. Germline lookup yields CDR1 SEHNR and CDR2 FQNEAQ (reference sequence).

This clonotype has only a few counts. The V gene is TRBV7-6, the J gene TRBJ2-1, with 8 bases lining up with TRBD1. V trimming: 5 bases; J trimming: 4 bases; junction bases outside the gene matches: 7. The CDR3 extends over 15 amino acids. CDR1 is SGHVS and CDR2 is FNYEAQ in the germline V gene. The chain's CDR3 is CASSRQGRTYNEQFF. The CDR3 bases are TGTGCCAGCAGCCGACAGGGGAGGACATACAATGAGCAGTTCTTC.

The sample holds many counts of this clonotype. This sequence joins TRBV3-1 and TRBJ2-4; D gene unclear. Trimming stripped 1 base from V and 6 bases from J, with 4 bases between. CDR1 and CDR2 from the germline V gene are LGHDT and YNNKEL (reference sequence). This CDR3 comprises 12 residues. CDR3 region: CASSQAGNIQYF. The CDR3 coding sequence is TGTGCCAGCAGCCAAGCGGGAAACATTCAGTACTTC.

In its sample, this clonotype was seen a few times. CDR3 protein: CASSFRPGTELYEQYF. DNA of the CDR3: TGTGCCAGCAGCTTTCGGCCCGGGACAGAACTCTACGAGCAGTACTTC. The rearrangement joins TRBV7-8 to TRBJ2-7; TRBD1 aligns across 7 bases. V dropped 3 bases and J dropped 3; count of bases not matched to a gene: 11. The germline V gene encodes CDR1 SGHVS and CDR2 FQNEAQ. The CDR3 totals 16 residues.

This clonotype was observed a few times. V and J are TRBV10-3 and TRBJ1-4; TRBD1 agrees at 8 bases. Looked up from germline, CDR1 is ENHRY and CDR2 is SYGVKD. This CDR3 is 16 amino acids long. The V segment lost 5 bases and the J segment 2 bases; nucleotides outside the gene matches: 7. The chain's CDR3 is CAISNGQGVTNEKLFF. The CDR3 DNA is TGTGCCATCAGTAACGGACAGGGAGTGACTAATGAAAAACTGTTTTTT.

This clonotype showed up just a few times. The rearrangement joins TRBV29-1 to TRBJ2-7; 8 bases align to TRBD1. The germline CDR1 and CDR2 sequences are SQVTM and ANQGSEA. The CDR3 runs to 13 residues. Germline trimming cut 7 bases from V and 2 bases from J; bases unmatched to any gene: 7. CDR3 sequence: CSALPGQAYEQYF. CDR3 coding DNA: TGCAGCGCACTCCCGGGACAGGCCTACGAGCAGTACTTC.

The V call is TRBV4-1, the J call TRBJ2-7; D remains ambiguous. V was pared by 0 bases and J by 3 bases, with 9 bases between. Germline values: CDR1 MGHRA, CDR2 YSYEKL. The CDR3 contains 14 residues. The DNA of the CDR3 is TGCGCCAGCAGCCAAGAACACAGAATCTACGAGCAGTACTTC. Its protein is CASSQEHRIYEQYF.

The table lists this clonotype with many counts. This chain links TRBV7-9 with TRBJ2-7, with 7 bases aligning to TRBD1. The trim removed 3 bases at V and 1 base at J, leaving 3 bases unmatched. The CDR3 runs to 14 residues. Germline CDR1 SEHNR, CDR2 FQNEAQ (reference sequence). The CDR3 reads CASSFPGQSYEQYF. The CDR3 bases are TGTGCCAGCAGCTTCCCGGGACAGTCCTACGAGCAGTACTTC. Filled out from reference TRBV7-9 and TRBJ2-7, the complete variable domain reads DTGVSQNPRHKITKRGQNVTFRCDPISEHNRLYWYRQTLGQGPEFLTYFQNEAQLEKSRLLSDRFSAERPKGSFSTLEIQRTEQGDSAMYLCASSFPGQSYEQYFGPGTRLTVT.

There are a few counts of this clonotype. The chain recombines TRBV5-1 with TRBJ2-1, with 14 bases aligning to TRBD2. Per the germline V gene, CDR1 is SGHRS and CDR2 is YFSETQ. V gave up 3 bases and J gave up 7 bases; unmatched junction bases: 6. This CDR3 has 16 amino acids. The CDR3 DNA reads TGCGCCAGCAGCTGGACTAGCGGGGGGAGTAGAAATGAGCAGTTCTTC. Translated, it gives CASSWTSGGSRNEQFF.

V and J are TRBV15 and TRBJ1-2; no firm D call. CDR3 length: 15 residues. Germline lookup yields CDR1 LNHNV and CDR2 YYDKDF (reference sequence). Trimming stripped 0 bases from V and 8 bases from J, with 16 bases between. CDR3 sequence reads: CATSRDLSAVDGYTF. As DNA, the CDR3 is TGTGCCACCAGCAGAGATCTATCTGCTGTCGACGGCTACACCTTC.

The chain couples TRBV4-2 to TRBJ2-7; tentative D call: TRBD2 (6 bases). This CDR3 contains 17 residues. Germline V CDR1 and CDR2: LGHNA, YNFKEQ. Trimming pared 0 bases from V and 3 bases from J, leaving 18 bases between. The CDR3, as DNA: TGTGCCAGCAGCCAAGAAGGACGACTAGAAGCCCACTACGAGCAGTACTTC. Translated, it gives CASSQEGRLEAHYEQYF.

This chain joins TRBV27 and TRBJ2-1, with D hard to call. V lost 5 bases to trimming and J lost 8 bases, with 13 bases between them. The CDR3 totals 13 residues. Looked up from germline, CDR1 is MNHEY and CDR2 is SMNVEV (reference sequence). Here the CDR3 reads CASSQSDTDEQFF. The CDR3 DNA reads TGTGCCAGCAGTCAGAGCGACACGGATGAGCAGTTCTTC.

This chain links TRBV5-1 with TRBJ2-7; D gene uncertain. Germline values: CDR1 SGHRS, CDR2 YFSETQ. CDR3 length equals 14 residues. The V gene lost 3 bases and the J gene lost 1 base, with 11 bases spanning the gap. CDR3 sequence: CASSSIDGSYEQYF. CDR3 bases: TGCGCCAGCAGCTCTATCGACGGATCCTACGAGCAGTACTTC.

The rearrangement links TRBV7-9 to TRBJ2-7; 11 bases align to TRBD2. Trimming took 2 bases from V and 2 from J; bases not matched to a gene: 5. CDR1 and CDR2 (germline): SEHNR, FQNEAQ (reference sequence). The CDR3 loop spans 16 amino acids. Written as DNA, the CDR3 is TGTGCCAGCAGCTTAATCCCGACTAGCGGGGCCTACGAGCAGTACTTC. This gives the protein CASSLIPTSGAYEQYF.